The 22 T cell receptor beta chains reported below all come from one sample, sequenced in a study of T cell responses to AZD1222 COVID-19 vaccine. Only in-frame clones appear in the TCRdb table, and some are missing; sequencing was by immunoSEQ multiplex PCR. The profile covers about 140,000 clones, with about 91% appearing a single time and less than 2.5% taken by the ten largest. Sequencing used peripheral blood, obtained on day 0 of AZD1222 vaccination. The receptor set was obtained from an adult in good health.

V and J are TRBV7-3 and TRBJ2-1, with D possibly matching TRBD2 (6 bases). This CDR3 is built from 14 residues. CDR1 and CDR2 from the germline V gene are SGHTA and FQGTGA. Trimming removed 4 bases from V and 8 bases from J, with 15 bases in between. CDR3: CASSSLGGPDEQFF. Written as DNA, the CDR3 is TGTGCCAGCAGCTCGCTCGGAGGGCCTGATGAGCAGTTCTTC.

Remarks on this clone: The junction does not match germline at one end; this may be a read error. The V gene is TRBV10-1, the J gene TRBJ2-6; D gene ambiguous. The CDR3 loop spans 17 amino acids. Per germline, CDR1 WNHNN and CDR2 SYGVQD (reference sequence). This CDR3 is CASSEHQRTSRANVLTF. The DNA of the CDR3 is TGCGCCAGCAGTGAGCACCAACGAACCTCTCGGGCCAACGTCCTGACTTTC.

CDR3 sequence reads: CASSQAAGLNTEAFF. In DNA form, the CDR3 reads TGTGCCAGCAGCCAAGCGGCAGGGTTGAACACTGAAGCTTTCTTT. This rearrangement joins TRBV14 to TRBJ1-1; D perhaps matches TRBD1 (5 bases). This CDR3 has 15 amino acids. The V and J ends lost 1 base and 0 bases respectively, with 9 bases between them. The germline CDR1 and CDR2 sequences are SGHDN and FVKESK. Together with reference TRBV14 and TRBJ1-1, the CDR3 gives the full variable domain: EAGVTQFPSHSVIEKGQTVTLRCDPISGHDNLYWYRRVMGKEIKFLLHFVKESKQDESGMPNNRFLAERTGGTYSTLKVQPAELEDSGVYFCASSQAAGLNTEAFFGQGTRLTVV.

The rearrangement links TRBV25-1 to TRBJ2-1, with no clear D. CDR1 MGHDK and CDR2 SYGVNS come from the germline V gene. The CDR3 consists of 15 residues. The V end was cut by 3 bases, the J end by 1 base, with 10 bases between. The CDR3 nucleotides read TGTGCCAGCAGTGACGTTTTTACGTCCTACAATGAGCAGTTCTTC. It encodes CASSDVFTSYNEQFF. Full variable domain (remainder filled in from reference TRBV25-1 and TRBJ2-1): EADIYQTPRYLVIGTGKKITLECSQTMGHDKMYWYQQDPGMELHLIHYSYGVNSTEKGDLSSESTVSRIRTEHFPLTLESARPSHTSQYLCASSDVFTSYNEQFFGPGTRLTVL.

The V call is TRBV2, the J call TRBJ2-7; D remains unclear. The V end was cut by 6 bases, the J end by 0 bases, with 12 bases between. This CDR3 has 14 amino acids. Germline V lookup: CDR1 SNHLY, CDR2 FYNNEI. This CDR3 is CASRPTLSSYEQYF. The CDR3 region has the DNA TGTGCCAGCAGACCTACGCTCAGCTCCTACGAGCAGTACTTC.

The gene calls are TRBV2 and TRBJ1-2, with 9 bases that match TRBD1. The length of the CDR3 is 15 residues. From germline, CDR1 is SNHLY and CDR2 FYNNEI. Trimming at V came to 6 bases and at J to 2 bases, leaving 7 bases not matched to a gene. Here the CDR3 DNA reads TGTGCCAGCAGCTATTCCGGACAGGGGAACTATGGCTACACCTTC. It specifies CASSYSGQGNYGYTF.

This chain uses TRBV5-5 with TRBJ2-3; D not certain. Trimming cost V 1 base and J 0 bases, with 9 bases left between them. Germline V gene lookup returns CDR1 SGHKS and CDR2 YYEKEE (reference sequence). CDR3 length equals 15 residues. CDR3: CASSLNAASTDTQYF. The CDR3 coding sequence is TGTGCCAGCAGCTTGAACGCGGCTAGCACAGATACGCAGTATTTT.

The CDR3 DNA follows: TGCGCCAGCAGGGCAAGGCCCGGCCTCAATCAGCCCCAGCATTTT. Its translation is CASRARPGLNQPQHF. This chain connects TRBV5-1 to TRBJ1-5, with no clear D. From germline, CDR1 is SGHRS and CDR2 YFSETQ. The CDR3 extends over 15 amino acids. Trimming shortened V by 5 bases and J by 3 bases, and 15 bases separated the two germline ends.

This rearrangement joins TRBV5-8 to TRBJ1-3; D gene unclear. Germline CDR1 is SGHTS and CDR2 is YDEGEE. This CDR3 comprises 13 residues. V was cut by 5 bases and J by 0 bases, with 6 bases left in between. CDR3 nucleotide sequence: TGTGCCAGCAGGGTGAGCTCTGGAAACACCATATATTTT. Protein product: CASRVSSGNTIYF.

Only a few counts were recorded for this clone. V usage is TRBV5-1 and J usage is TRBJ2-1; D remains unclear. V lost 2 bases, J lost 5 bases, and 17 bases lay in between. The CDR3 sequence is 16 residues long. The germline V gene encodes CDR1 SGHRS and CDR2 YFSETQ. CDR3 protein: CASSFTLRTANNEQFF. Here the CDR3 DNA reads TGCGCCAGCAGCTTTACGTTAAGGACGGCAAACAATGAGCAGTTCTTC. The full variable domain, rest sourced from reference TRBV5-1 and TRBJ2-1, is KAGVTQTPRYLIKTRGQQVTLSCSPISGHRSVSWYQQTPGQGLQFLFEYFSETQRNKGNFPGRFSGRQFSNSRSEMNVSTLELGDSALYLCASSFTLRTANNEQFFGPGTRLTVL.

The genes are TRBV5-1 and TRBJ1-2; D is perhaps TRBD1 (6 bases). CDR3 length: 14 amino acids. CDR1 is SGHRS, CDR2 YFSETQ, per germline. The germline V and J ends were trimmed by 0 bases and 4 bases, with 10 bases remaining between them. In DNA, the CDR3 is TGCGCCAGCAGCTTGGGGACAGAGGGCTATGGCTACACCTTC. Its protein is CASSLGTEGYGYTF.

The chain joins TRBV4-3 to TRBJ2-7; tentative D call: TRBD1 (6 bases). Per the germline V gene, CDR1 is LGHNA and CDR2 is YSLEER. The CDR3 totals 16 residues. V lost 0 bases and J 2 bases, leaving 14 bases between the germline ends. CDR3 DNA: TGCGCCAGCAGCCAAGATGGGGCAGGGACACCCTACGAGCAGTACTTC. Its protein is CASSQDGAGTPYEQYF.

The CDR3 region is CASSLSSGANVLTF. The CDR3 DNA reads as TGTGCCAGCAGTCTGAGCTCTGGGGCCAACGTCCTGACTTTC. The chain uses TRBV6-5 and TRBJ2-6; D unclear. The V gene's germline CDR1 is MNHEY and CDR2 SVGAGI. V shed 5 bases and J shed 0 bases, with 5 bases lying between them. The CDR3 is made up of 14 amino acids.

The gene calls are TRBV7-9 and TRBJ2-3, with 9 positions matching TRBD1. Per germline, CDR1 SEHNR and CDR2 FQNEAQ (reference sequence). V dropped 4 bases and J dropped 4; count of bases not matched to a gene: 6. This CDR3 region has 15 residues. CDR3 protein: CASSYGTGFSDTQYF. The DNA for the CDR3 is TGTGCCAGCAGCTACGGGACAGGGTTTTCAGATACGCAGTATTTT.

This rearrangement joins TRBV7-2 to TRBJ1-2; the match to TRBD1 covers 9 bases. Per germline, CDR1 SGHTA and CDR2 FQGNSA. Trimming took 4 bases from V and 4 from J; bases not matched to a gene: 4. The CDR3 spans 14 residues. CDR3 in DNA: TGTGCCAGCAGCTCCACGGGACAGGGCTATGGCTACACCTTC. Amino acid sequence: CASSSTGQGYGYTF.

The CDR3, as DNA: TGTGCCACCTCTGGGTTAGGAGGCACTGAAGCTTTCTTT. Translating it yields CATSGLGGTEAFF. This rearrangement joins TRBV6-5 to TRBJ1-1; D uncertain. V gave up 10 bases and J gave up 4 bases, with 16 bases separating them. The CDR3 runs 13 residues. CDR1 MNHEY and CDR2 SVGAGI come from the germline V gene.

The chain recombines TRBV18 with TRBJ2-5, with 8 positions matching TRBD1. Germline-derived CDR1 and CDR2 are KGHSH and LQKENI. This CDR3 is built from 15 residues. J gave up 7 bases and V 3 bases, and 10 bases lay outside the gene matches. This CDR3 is CASSPVTGGYVTQYF. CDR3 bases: TGTGCCAGCTCACCGGTAACAGGGGGTTACGTGACCCAGTACTTC.

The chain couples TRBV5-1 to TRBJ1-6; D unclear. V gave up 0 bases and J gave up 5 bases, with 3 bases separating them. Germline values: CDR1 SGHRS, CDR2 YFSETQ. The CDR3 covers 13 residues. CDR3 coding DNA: TGCGCCAGCAGCTTGGTTGATAATTCACCCCTCCACTTT. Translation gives CASSLVDNSPLHF.

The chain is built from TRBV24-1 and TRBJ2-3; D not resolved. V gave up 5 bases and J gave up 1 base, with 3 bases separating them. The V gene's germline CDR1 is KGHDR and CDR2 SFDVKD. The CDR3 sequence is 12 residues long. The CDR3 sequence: CATSGGTDTQYF. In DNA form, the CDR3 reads TGTGCCACCAGTGGAGGCACAGATACGCAGTATTTT.

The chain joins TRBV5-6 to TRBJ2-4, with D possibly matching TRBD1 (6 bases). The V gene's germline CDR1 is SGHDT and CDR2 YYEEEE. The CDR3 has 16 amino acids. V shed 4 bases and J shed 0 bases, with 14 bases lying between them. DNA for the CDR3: TGTGCCAGCAGCCGCGACAGGAACTTAGCCAAAAACATTCAGTACTTC. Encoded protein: CASSRDRNLAKNIQYF.

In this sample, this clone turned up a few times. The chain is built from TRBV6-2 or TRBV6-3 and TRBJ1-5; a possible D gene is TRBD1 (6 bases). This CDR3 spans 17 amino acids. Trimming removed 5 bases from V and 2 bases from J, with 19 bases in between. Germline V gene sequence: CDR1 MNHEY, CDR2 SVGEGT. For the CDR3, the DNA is TGTGCCAGCAGTCCCCTTGATCATACAGGGCGCAATCAGCCCCAGCATTTT. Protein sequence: CASSPLDHTGRNQPQHF.

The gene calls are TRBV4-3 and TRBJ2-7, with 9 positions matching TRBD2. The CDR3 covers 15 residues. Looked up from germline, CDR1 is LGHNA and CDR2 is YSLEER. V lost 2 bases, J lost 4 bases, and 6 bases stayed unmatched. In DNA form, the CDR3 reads TGCGCCAGCAGCCAAAATCTAGCGGGGCCGTACGAGCAGTACTTC. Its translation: CASSQNLAGPYEQYF.